Each of the 26 T cell receptor beta chains below was sequenced from the same sample in a study of blood T cell repertoires in COVID-19. The method was immunoSEQ multiplex PCR; TCRdb's version includes in-frame clones alone and lacks a portion of them. The table lists roughly 290,000 clones, 70% to 90% of them singletons. The sample consisted of peripheral blood. Receptor source: a woman aged 55-75 years with acute or convalescent COVID-19.

V usage is TRBV13 and J usage is TRBJ2-1; possible D gene TRBD1, 5 bases. There are 16 residues in the CDR3. From germline, CDR1 is PRHDT and CDR2 FYEKMQ (reference sequence). Between the trimmed V and J ends, which lost 5 bases and 0 bases, there was a span of 14 bases. Here the CDR3 DNA reads TGTGCCAGCAGCGCCCAACAGGAAAGCTCCTACAATGAGCAGTTCTTC. It encodes CASSAQQESSYNEQFF.

The CDR3 spells CASSWDIQEETQYF. The CDR3 DNA reads as TGTGCCAGCAGCTGGGACATCCAGGAGGAGACCCAGTACTTC. V is TRBV7-2 and J is TRBJ2-5, with a tentative D call TRBD1 (6 bases). CDR3 size: 14 residues. The V gene lost 4 bases and the J gene lost 5 bases, with 14 bases spanning the gap. The germline gives CDR1 SGHTA, CDR2 FQGNSA.

The chain carries TRBV4-3 and TRBJ2-6, with TRBD2 as a possible D gene (6 bases). V shed 3 bases and J shed 0 bases, with 12 bases lying between them. Germline values: CDR1 LGHNA, CDR2 YSLEER. This CDR3 contains 17 residues. The CDR3 is CASSQEGLLSGANVLTF. In DNA form, the CDR3 reads TGCGCCAGCAGCCAGGAGGGCCTCCTCTCTGGGGCCAACGTCCTGACTTTC.

This chain links TRBV5-4 with TRBJ2-5, with TRBD2 identical over 12 bases. V was pared by 1 base and J by 1 base, with 2 bases of the junction left unmatched. The CDR3 loop spans 16 amino acids. CDR1 and CDR2 from the germline V gene are SGHNT and YYREEE (reference sequence). CDR3 in DNA: TGTGCCAGCAGCTTGCCTAGCGGGAGGGCCCAAGAGACCCAGTACTTC. Translated: CASSLPSGRAQETQYF.

The gene calls are TRBV19 and TRBJ1-5; TRBD1 matches 7 bases. CDR3 length: 14 amino acids. Unmatched junction bases numbered 7, after V lost 5 bases and J lost 6 bases. Per the germline V gene, CDR1 is LNHDA and CDR2 is SQIVND (reference sequence). DNA of the CDR3: TGTGCCAGTAGTGCCACAGGGGCAAGTCAGCCCCAGCATTTT. This encodes CASSATGASQPQHF.

The chain has TRBV12-5 and TRBJ1-1; D possibly corresponds to TRBD1 (5 bases). This CDR3 is 13 amino acids long. Trimming stripped 7 bases from V and 1 base from J, with 10 bases between. Germline CDR1 and CDR2: LGHNT and FRNRAP. The CDR3 region has the DNA TGTGCTAGTGCTCCTCAGGGGAACACTGAAGCTTTCTTT. Translating gives CASAPQGNTEAFF.

V usage is TRBV7-9 and J usage is TRBJ2-1; TRBD1 is a possible D gene (6 bases). Trimming pared 6 bases from V and 0 bases from J, leaving 12 bases between. Germline V gene sequence: CDR1 SEHNR, CDR2 FQNEAQ (reference sequence). The CDR3 runs 15 residues. CDR3 loop: CASRQGSGSYNEQFF. For the CDR3, the DNA is TGTGCCAGCAGACAGGGAAGCGGCTCCTACAATGAGCAGTTCTTC.

J is TRBJ1-1 and V is TRBV7-2, with D maybe TRBD1 (5 bases). V was clipped by 3 bases and J by 1 base, with 9 bases between them. Germline V gene lookup returns CDR1 SGHTA and CDR2 FQGNSA. This CDR3 spans 14 amino acids. The CDR3 loop is CASSFGGGNTEAFF. In DNA form, the CDR3 reads TGTGCCAGCAGCTTTGGGGGAGGGAACACTGAAGCTTTCTTT.

The V gene is TRBV12-3 or TRBV12-4, the J gene TRBJ1-2, with TRBD1 as a possible D gene (5 bases). Trimming shortened V by 2 bases and J by 6 bases, and 10 bases separated the two germline ends. The CDR3 totals 13 residues. The chain's CDR3 is CASSLNGADGYTF. DNA for the CDR3: TGTGCCAGCAGTTTAAATGGGGCCGATGGCTACACCTTC.

The J gene is TRBJ2-7, the V gene TRBV24-1; D may be TRBD1 (5 bases). CDR3 length: 13 residues. V lost 5 bases and J 5 bases, leaving 12 bases between the germline ends. Per the germline V gene, CDR1 is KGHDR and CDR2 is SFDVKD. CDR3 bases: TGTGCCACCAGTGTTCAGGGTCCACACGAGCAGTACTTC. Residues: CATSVQGPHEQYF.

The J gene is TRBJ1-1, the V gene TRBV12-5; maybe TRBD1 (5 bases). Germline values: CDR1 LGHNT, CDR2 FRNRAP. Trimming removed 1 base from V and 2 bases from J, with 5 bases in between. The CDR3 extends over 13 amino acids. The CDR3 DNA sequence: TGTGCTAGTGGTTTGGGGGGCAACACTGAAGCTTTCTTT. It encodes CASGLGGNTEAFF. Using reference TRBV12-5 and TRBJ1-1 for the parts outside the CDR3, the full variable domain is DARVTQTPRHKVTEMGQEVTMRCQPILGHNTVFWYRQTMMQGLELLAYFRNRAPLDDSGMPKDRFSAEMPDATLATLKIQPSEPRDSAVYFCASGLGGNTEAFFGQGTRLTVV.

This chain connects TRBV19 to TRBJ1-2; weak D call: TRBD1 (5 bases). The CDR3 consists of 17 residues. Deletions cut 7 bases from V and 3 bases from J, with 24 bases between. Germline CDR1 reads LNHDA; CDR2 reads SQIVND (reference sequence). The CDR3 reads CASTNLHTRQSYYGYTF. CDR3 DNA: TGTGCCAGTACCAACCTCCATACGCGACAGAGCTACTATGGCTACACCTTC.

The CDR3 is CASSFGTGGTNSPLHF. As DNA, the CDR3 is TGTGCCAGCAGTTTCGGGACAGGAGGAACCAATTCACCCCTCCACTTT. The chain uses TRBV27 and TRBJ1-6; 8 bases agree with TRBD1. The CDR3 is 16 amino acids. Trimming at V came to 3 bases and at J to 7 bases, leaving 8 bases not matched to a gene. In germline, CDR1 is MNHEY, CDR2 SMNVEV (reference sequence).

Notes on this clone: The germline gene is not matched at one end of the junction; a read error may be the cause. The chain carries TRBV28 and TRBJ2-1, with a tentative D call TRBD1 (5 bases). This CDR3 contains 14 residues. CDR1 and CDR2 from the germline V gene are MDHEN and SYDVKM. The CDR3 DNA follows: TGTGCCGGCAGTTTATTCCAGGGTGACAATGAGCAGTTCTTC. Its protein product is CAGSLFQGDNEQFF.

This chain links TRBV28 with TRBJ1-1, with 7 nucleotides matching TRBD1. The CDR3 covers 14 residues. After removal of 3 bases from V and 7 bases from J, the junction contained 8 bases not matched to a gene. Germline loops: CDR1 MDHEN, CDR2 SYDVKM. The chain's CDR3 is CASSFSVGQVEAFF. The CDR3 DNA is TGTGCCAGCAGTTTTTCCGTTGGACAGGTTGAAGCTTTCTTT.

This chain links TRBV29-1 with TRBJ2-5; the D gene is possibly TRBD2 (6 bases). CDR1 and CDR2 from the germline V gene are SQVTM and ANQGSEA. V lost 2 bases to trimming and J lost 5 bases, with 9 bases between them. The CDR3 loop spans 12 amino acids. The CDR3 region is CSVELAWETQYF. CDR3 nucleotides: TGCAGCGTTGAACTAGCGTGGGAGACCCAGTACTTC.

The chain uses TRBV28 and TRBJ1-3; no definite D call. V was clipped by 7 bases and J by 5 bases, with 12 bases between them. Germline CDR1 MDHEN, CDR2 SYDVKM. The CDR3 has 13 amino acids. The CDR3 DNA sequence: TGTGCCAGCACATCGAACTTCAGAAACACCATATATTTT. Translated, it gives CASTSNFRNTIYF. Supplemented by reference TRBV28 and TRBJ1-3, the full variable domain reads DVKVTQSSRYLVKRTGEKVFLECVQDMDHENMFWYRQDPGLGLRLIYFSYDVKMKEKGDIPEGYSVSREKKERFSLILESASTNQTSMYLCASTSNFRNTIYFGEGSWLTVV.

The J gene is TRBJ2-1, the V gene TRBV5-1, with a tentative D call TRBD2 (5 bases). CDR3 length: 13 residues. The germline V and J ends were trimmed by 3 bases and 8 bases, with 12 bases remaining between them. The germline V gene encodes CDR1 SGHRS and CDR2 YFSETQ. CDR3 amino acids: CASSYPGWDEQFF. CDR3 bases: TGCGCCAGCAGCTACCCGGGGTGGGATGAGCAGTTCTTC.

V and J are TRBV10-1 and TRBJ1-2; TRBD1 might be the D (6 bases). The CDR3 loop spans 14 amino acids. V lost 10 bases, J lost 1 base, and 16 bases lay in between. Germline assignment: CDR1 WNHNN and CDR2 SYGVQD (reference sequence). CDR3 nucleotides: TGCGCCACCTTACGGGACAATCTTAACTATGGCTACACCTTC. It codes for CATLRDNLNYGYTF.

The V gene is TRBV21-1, the J gene TRBJ1-5. TRBV21-1 is annotated as a pseudogene. The CDR3 is 11 residues long. The CDR3 reads CASSMREPQHF. The CDR3 region has the DNA TGTGCCAGCAGCATGAGAGAGCCCCAGCATTTT.

The chain combines TRBV19 with TRBJ1-1; 8 bases line up with TRBD1. Germline loops: CDR1 LNHDA, CDR2 SQIVND (reference sequence). The V and J ends lost 7 bases and 1 base, in that order; junction bases with no gene match: 2. The CDR3 covers 13 residues. CDR3 amino acids: CASNDRGNTEAFF. CDR3 DNA sequence: TGTGCCAGTAACGACAGGGGGAACACTGAAGCTTTCTTT.

The chain couples TRBV18 to TRBJ1-5; the D gene is possibly TRBD1 (5 bases). CDR1 is KGHSH and CDR2 is LQKENI in the germline V gene. Trimming removed 6 bases from V and 0 bases from J, with 12 bases in between. This CDR3 region has 15 residues. The CDR3 nucleotides are TGTGCCAGCTCGTCTAGGGGAAATAGCAATCAGCCCCAGCATTTT. This encodes CASSSRGNSNQPQHF.

The chain carries TRBV18 and TRBJ1-4; 8 bases are shared with TRBD1. V shed 2 bases, J shed 2 bases, and the junction held 1 base outside the gene matches. This CDR3 comprises 15 residues. Germline assignment: CDR1 KGHSH and CDR2 LQKENI. CDR3 DNA sequence: TGTGCCAGCTCACCAACAGGGGGGACTAATGAAAAACTGTTTTTT. This codes for CASSPTGGTNEKLFF.

The chain has TRBV20-1 and TRBJ2-1; D call uncertain. Per the germline V gene, CDR1 is DFQATT and CDR2 is SNEGSKA (reference sequence). The CDR3 extends over 15 amino acids. V lost 4 bases, J lost 3 bases, and 16 bases lay in between. Here the CDR3 DNA reads TGCAGTGCTATTGACTCTAGGTTGGTCTACAATGAGCAGTTCTTC. Protein sequence: CSAIDSRLVYNEQFF.

This chain joins TRBV29-1 and TRBJ2-7; TRBD2 matches at 8 bases. The CDR3 is 12 residues long. V lost 6 bases, J lost 3 bases, and 4 bases stayed unmatched. Germline CDR1 and CDR2: SQVTM and ANQGSEA. CDR3 DNA sequence: TGCAGCGTCTCGAGCGGGAGCTACGAGCAGTACTTC. Protein sequence: CSVSSGSYEQYF.

The rearrangement links TRBV30 to TRBJ2-1, with 8 bases fitting TRBD2. The CDR3 totals 15 residues. V shed 0 bases, J shed 4 bases, and the junction held 5 bases outside the gene matches. The V gene's germline CDR1 is GTSNPN and CDR2 SVGIG (reference sequence). The chain's CDR3 is CAWSVGSGMYNEQFF. DNA for the CDR3: TGTGCCTGGAGTGTTGGTAGCGGGATGTACAATGAGCAGTTCTTC. The full variable domain, its missing parts supplied by reference TRBV30 and TRBJ2-1, is SQTIHQWPATLVQPVGSPLSLECTVEGTSNPNLYWYRQAAGRGLQLLFYSVGIGQISSEVPQNLSASRPQDRQFILSSKKLLLSDSGFYLCAWSVGSGMYNEQFFGPGTRLTVL.